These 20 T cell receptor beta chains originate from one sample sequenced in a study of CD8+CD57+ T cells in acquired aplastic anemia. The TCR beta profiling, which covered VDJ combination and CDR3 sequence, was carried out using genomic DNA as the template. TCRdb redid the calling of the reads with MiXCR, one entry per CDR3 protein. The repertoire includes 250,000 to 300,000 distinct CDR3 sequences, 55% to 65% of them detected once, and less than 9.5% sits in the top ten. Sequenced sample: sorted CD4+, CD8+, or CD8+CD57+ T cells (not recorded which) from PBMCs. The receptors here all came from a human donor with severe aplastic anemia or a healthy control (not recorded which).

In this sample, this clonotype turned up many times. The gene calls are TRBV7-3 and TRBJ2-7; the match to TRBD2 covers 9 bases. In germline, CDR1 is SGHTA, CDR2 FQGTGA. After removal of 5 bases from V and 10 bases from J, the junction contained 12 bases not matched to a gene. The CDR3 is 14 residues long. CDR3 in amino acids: CASSPGGGGAVQYF. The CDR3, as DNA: TGTGCCAGCAGCCCCGGGGGCGGGGGGGCCGTTCAGTACTTC.

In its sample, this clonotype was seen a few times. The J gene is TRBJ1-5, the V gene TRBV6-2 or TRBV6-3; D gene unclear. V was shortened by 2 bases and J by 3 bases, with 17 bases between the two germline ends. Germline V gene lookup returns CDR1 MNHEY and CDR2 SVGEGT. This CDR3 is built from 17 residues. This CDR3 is CASSYTLGAANNQPQHF. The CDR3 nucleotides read TGTGCCAGCAGTTACACTTTGGGAGCGGCGAACAATCAGCCCCAGCATTTT.

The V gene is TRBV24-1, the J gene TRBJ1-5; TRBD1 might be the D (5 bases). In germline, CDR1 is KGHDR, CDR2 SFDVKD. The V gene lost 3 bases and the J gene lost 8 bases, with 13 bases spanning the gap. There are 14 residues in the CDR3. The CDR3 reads CATSDRAGNEPQHF. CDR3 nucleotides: TGTGCCACCAGTGATAGGGCAGGGAACGAGCCCCAGCATTTT.

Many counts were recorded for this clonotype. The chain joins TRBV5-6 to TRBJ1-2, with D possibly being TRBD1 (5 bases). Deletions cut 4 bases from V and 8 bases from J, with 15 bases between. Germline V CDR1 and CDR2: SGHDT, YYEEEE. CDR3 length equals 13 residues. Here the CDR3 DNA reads TGTGCCAGCAGCCCCTGGGGCCTAGTGGGCTACACCTTC. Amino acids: CASSPWGLVGYTF.

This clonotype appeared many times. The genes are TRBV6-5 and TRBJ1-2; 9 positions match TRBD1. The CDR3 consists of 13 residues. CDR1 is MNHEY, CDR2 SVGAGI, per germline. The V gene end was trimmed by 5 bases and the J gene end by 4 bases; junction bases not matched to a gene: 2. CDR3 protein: CASSETGGYGYTF. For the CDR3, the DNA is TGTGCCAGCAGTGAGACAGGGGGCTATGGCTACACCTTC.

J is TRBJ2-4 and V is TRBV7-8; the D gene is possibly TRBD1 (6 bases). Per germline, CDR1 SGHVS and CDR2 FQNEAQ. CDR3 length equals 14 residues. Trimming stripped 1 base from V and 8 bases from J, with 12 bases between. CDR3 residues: CASSLGPGADIQYF. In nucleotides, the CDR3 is TGTGCCAGCAGCTTAGGTCCAGGGGCGGACATTCAGTACTTC.

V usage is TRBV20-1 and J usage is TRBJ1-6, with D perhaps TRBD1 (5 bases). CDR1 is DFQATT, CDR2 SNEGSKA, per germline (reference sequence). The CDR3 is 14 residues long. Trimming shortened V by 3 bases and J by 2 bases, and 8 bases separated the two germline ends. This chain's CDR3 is CSASRGTYNSPLHF. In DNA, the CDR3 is TGCAGTGCTAGCCGGGGGACCTATAATTCACCCCTCCACTTT.

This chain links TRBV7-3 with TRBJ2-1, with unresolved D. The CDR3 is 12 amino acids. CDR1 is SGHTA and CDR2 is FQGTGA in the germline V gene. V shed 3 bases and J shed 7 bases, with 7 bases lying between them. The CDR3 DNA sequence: TGTGCCAGCAGCTTCCTTGGGAATGAGCAGTTCTTC. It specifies CASSFLGNEQFF.

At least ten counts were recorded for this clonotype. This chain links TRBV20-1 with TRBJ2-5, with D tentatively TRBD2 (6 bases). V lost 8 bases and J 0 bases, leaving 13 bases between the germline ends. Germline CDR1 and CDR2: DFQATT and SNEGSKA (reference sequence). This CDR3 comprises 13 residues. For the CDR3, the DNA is TGCAGTTCACGGAGGGGATACCAAGAGACCCAGTACTTC. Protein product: CSSRRGYQETQYF.

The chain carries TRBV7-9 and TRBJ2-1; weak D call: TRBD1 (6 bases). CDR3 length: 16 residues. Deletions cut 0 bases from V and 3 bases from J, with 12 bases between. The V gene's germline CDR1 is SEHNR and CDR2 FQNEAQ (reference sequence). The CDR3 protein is CASSLAGARGYNEQFF. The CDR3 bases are TGTGCCAGCAGCTTAGCCGGGGCCAGGGGCTACAATGAGCAGTTCTTC.

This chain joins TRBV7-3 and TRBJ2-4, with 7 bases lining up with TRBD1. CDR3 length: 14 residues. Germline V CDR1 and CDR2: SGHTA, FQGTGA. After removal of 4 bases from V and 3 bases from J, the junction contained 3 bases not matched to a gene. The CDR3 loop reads CASSSSGGKNIQYF. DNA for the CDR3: TGTGCCAGCAGCTCATCAGGGGGCAAAAACATTCAGTACTTC.

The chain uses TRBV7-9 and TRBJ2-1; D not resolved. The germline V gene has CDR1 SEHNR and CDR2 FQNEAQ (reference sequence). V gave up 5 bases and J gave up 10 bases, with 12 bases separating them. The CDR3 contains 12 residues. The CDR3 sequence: CASSTESYEQFF. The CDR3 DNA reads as TGTGCCAGCAGCACGGAGTCCTACGAGCAGTTCTTC.

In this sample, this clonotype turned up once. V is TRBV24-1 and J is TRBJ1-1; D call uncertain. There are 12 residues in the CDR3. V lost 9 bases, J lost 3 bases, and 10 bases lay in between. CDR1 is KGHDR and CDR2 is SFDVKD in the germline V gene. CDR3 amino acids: CATSREHTEAFF. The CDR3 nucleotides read TGTGCCACCTCCAGAGAACACACTGAAGCTTTCTTT.

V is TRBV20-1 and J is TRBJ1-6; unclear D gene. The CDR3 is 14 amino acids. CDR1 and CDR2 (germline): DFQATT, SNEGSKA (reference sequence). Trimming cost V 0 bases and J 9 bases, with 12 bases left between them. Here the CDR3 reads CSARDRFLLSPLHF. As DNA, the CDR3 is TGCAGTGCTAGAGATCGATTCCTCCTTTCACCCCTCCACTTT.

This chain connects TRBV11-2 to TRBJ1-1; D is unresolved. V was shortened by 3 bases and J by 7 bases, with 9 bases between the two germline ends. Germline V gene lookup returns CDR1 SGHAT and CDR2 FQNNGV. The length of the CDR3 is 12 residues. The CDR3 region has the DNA TGTGCCAGCAGCTTCAGTCCGATTGAAGCTTTCTTT. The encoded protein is CASSFSPIEAFF.

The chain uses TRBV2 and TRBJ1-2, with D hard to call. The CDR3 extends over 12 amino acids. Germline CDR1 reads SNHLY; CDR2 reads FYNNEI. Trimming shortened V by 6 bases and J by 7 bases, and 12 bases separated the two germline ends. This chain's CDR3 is CASRYEGTGYTF. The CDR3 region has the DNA TGTGCCAGCAGATATGAGGGAACTGGCTACACCTTC.

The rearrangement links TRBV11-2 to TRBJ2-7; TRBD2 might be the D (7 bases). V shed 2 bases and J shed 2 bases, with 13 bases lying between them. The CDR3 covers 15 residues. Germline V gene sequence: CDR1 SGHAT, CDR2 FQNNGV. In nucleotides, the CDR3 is TGTGCCAGCAGCTTATACCGGGGGGCCGCCTACGAGCAGTACTTC. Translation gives CASSLYRGAAYEQYF.

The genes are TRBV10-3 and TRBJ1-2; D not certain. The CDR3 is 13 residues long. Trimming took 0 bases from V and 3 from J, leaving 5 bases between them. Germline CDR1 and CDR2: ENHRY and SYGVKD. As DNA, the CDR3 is TGTGCCATCAGTGAGTCTGGGGACTATGGCTACACCTTC. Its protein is CAISESGDYGYTF.

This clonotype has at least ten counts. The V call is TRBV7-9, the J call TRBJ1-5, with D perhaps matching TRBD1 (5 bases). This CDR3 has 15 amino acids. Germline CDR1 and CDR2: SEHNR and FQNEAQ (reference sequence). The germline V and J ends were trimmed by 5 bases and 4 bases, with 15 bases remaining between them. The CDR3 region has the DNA TGTGCCAGCAGCCCCGGGGGAGGGGCGAATCAGCCCCAGCATTTT. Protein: CASSPGGGANQPQHF. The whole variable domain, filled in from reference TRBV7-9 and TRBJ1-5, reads DTGVSQNPRHKITKRGQNVTFRCDPISEHNRLYWYRQTLGQGPEFLTYFQNEAQLEKSRLLSDRFSAERPKGSFSTLEIQRTEQGDSAMYLCASSPGGGANQPQHFGDGTRLSIL.

CDR3 sequence reads: CASSFRGSYNEQFF. The CDR3 coding sequence is TGTGCCAGCAGTTTTAGGGGCTCCTACAATGAGCAGTTCTTC. The chain combines TRBV28 with TRBJ2-1, with D possibly matching TRBD1 (5 bases). CDR3 size: 14 residues. The germline V gene encodes CDR1 MDHEN and CDR2 SYDVKM. V was pared by 3 bases and J by 0 bases, with 6 bases between.